The 32 T cell receptor beta chains below were found in one sample sequenced in a study of T cells in Graves' hyperthyroidism and ophthalmopathy. Amplified regions were TCR beta CDR3 sequences from RNA transcripts. During a first-round RT-PCR of the TCR CDR3, the HTBI primer set was used. TCRdb passed the multiplex PCR reads through MiXCR, listing each CDR3 protein once. The data show over 500,000 distinct CDR3 sequences, with 46% seen just once and approximately 44% held by the top ten. Material for sequencing was peripheral blood or thyroid tissue (not recorded which). These receptors all come from an adult woman with Graves' disease, either hyperthyroidism or ophthalmopathy (not recorded which).

This clonotype was seen only a few times. Here the CDR3 reads CASTAPGGNQPQHF. The CDR3 coding sequence is TGTGCCAGTACCGCCCCGGGTGGCAATCAGCCCCAGCATTTT. This chain joins TRBV19 and TRBJ1-5; no clear D. The CDR3 is made up of 14 amino acids. In germline, CDR1 is LNHDA, CDR2 SQIVND (reference sequence). The V gene lost 7 bases and the J gene lost 2 bases, with 12 bases spanning the gap. The full variable domain, with the rest looked up from reference TRBV19 and TRBJ1-5, is DGGITQSPKYLFRKEGQNVTLSCEQNLNHDAMYWYRQDPGQGLRLIYYSQIVNDFQKGDIAEGYSVSREKKESFPLTVTSAQKNPTAFYLCASTAPGGNQPQHFGDGTRLSIL.

This clonotype was counted between two and nine times. The junction differs from germline at one of its ends, possibly a read error. The genes are TRBV6-6 and TRBJ2-5, with D hard to call. This CDR3 spans 13 amino acids. CDR1 MNHNY and CDR2 SVGAGI come from the germline V gene (reference sequence). In DNA form, the CDR3 reads TGTGCCATCAGTGATGGGCAGAAAGAGACCCAGTACTTC. Translation: CAISDGQKETQYF.

This clonotype was found once. A much bigger clone sits one base away, suggesting this may be a read error. The CDR3 bases are TGTGCCATCAGTGACCTGGCATGGGGTCAGCCCCAGCATTTT. Protein: CAISDLAWGQPQHF. J is TRBJ1-5 and V is TRBV10-3; unclear D gene. This CDR3 has 14 amino acids. V dropped 3 bases and J dropped 6 bases, with 12 bases sitting between them. Germline loops: CDR1 ENHRY, CDR2 SYGVKD.

V gene TRBV29-1 combines with J gene TRBJ1-2, with unresolved D. This CDR3 region has 14 residues. V gave up 6 bases and J gave up 7 bases, with 21 bases separating them. Per germline, CDR1 SQVTM and CDR2 ANQGSEA. Here the CDR3 DNA reads TGCAGCGTCGATGCCCCAGGCAAGGGAGGTGGCTACACCTTC. This codes for CSVDAPGKGGGYTF.

The J gene is TRBJ2-5, the V gene TRBV7-9, with D perhaps TRBD1 or TRBD2 (5 bases each). V dropped 5 bases and J dropped 0 bases, with 22 bases sitting between them. This CDR3 region has 18 residues. Germline CDR1 is SEHNR and CDR2 is FQNEAQ (reference sequence). CDR3 region: CASSPSGRFGGYQETQYF. CDR3 nucleotides: TGTGCCAGCAGCCCTAGTGGTCGGTTTGGGGGATACCAAGAGACCCAGTACTTC.

The genes are TRBV10-3 and TRBJ1-1; no definite D call. Trimming pared 9 bases from V and 0 bases from J, leaving 14 bases between. Germline V gives CDR1 ENHRY, CDR2 SYGVKD. The CDR3 consists of 14 residues. As DNA, the CDR3 is TGTGCCATAGAGAAGGACGGGATGAACACTGAAGCTTTCTTT. Its protein product is CAIEKDGMNTEAFF.

The genes are TRBV6-1 and TRBJ2-7; D ambiguous. Trimming pared 6 bases from V and 1 base from J, leaving 10 bases between. This CDR3 has 13 amino acids. Germline CDR1 is MNHNS and CDR2 is SASEGT. The CDR3 region has the DNA TGTGCCAGCAGAATCCTAGGATCCTACGAGCAGTACTTC. Protein product: CASRILGSYEQYF.

This clonotype turned up a few times. This rearrangement joins TRBV10-3 to TRBJ1-5, with D tentatively TRBD1 (6 bases). The CDR3 length is 16 residues. The germline V gene has CDR1 ENHRY and CDR2 SYGVKD. Trimming cost V 6 bases and J 4 bases, with 19 bases left between them. The CDR3 spells CAIRAIQGLLNQPQHF. The CDR3 region has the DNA TGTGCCATCAGGGCGATCCAGGGGCTCCTAAATCAGCCCCAGCATTTT.

V and J are TRBV7-2 and TRBJ2-2, with D possibly being TRBD1 or TRBD2 (5 bases each). The CDR3 consists of 15 residues. CDR1 and CDR2 from the germline V gene are SGHTA and FQGNSA. The ends were cut back, 3 bases at V and 7 bases at J, with 15 bases in the middle. CDR3 coding DNA: TGTGCCAGCAGCTTTGTGGGGGAACGGAGCGGGGAGCTGTTTTTT. Residues: CASSFVGERSGELFF.

The table lists this clonotype with many counts. The chain links TRBV20-1 to TRBJ1-6; no clear D. The CDR3 sequence is 14 residues long. Trimming shortened V by 3 bases and J by 5 bases, and 11 bases separated the two germline ends. CDR1 is DFQATT, CDR2 SNEGSKA, per germline (reference sequence). The CDR3 bases are TGCAGTGCTAGTGCGTTGCGTGATAATTCACCCCTCCACTTT. This translates into CSASALRDNSPLHF.

This clonotype was found once. The junction shows a germline mismatch at one end, possibly a read error. CDR3 DNA sequence: TGCAGCGCCAGGGACACCAACTACGGGCAGTACTTC. Encoded protein: CSARDTNYGQYF. The chain couples TRBV29-1 to TRBJ2-7, with a weak D call TRBD1 (6 bases). The CDR3 consists of 12 residues. Germline values: CDR1 SQVTM, CDR2 ANQGSEA.

V gene TRBV12-3 or TRBV12-4 combines with J gene TRBJ1-5, with D possibly TRBD1 on 6 matching bases. This CDR3 comprises 15 residues. Deletions cut 2 bases from V and 2 bases from J, with 10 bases between. The CDR3 DNA is TGTGCCAGCAGTTTATGGGGGCTTGGCAATCAGCCCCAGCATTTT. Its translation is CASSLWGLGNQPQHF.

V and J are TRBV7-3 and TRBJ1-2, with D possibly being TRBD1 (5 bases). The CDR3 loop spans 15 amino acids. Per the germline V gene, CDR1 is SGHTA and CDR2 is FQGTGA. V lost 2 bases and J lost 3, with 13 bases in between. The CDR3 region has the DNA TGTGCCAGCAGCTTAGTGCAGGGTCTCTACTATGGCTACACCTTC. Translated, it gives CASSLVQGLYYGYTF.

This clonotype was observed at least ten times. The gene calls are TRBV11-2 and TRBJ2-5, with D maybe TRBD2 (5 bases). The germline V gene encodes CDR1 SGHAT and CDR2 FQNNGV. The CDR3 runs to 14 residues. V was clipped by 7 bases and J by 3 bases, with 15 bases between them. The chain's CDR3 is CASTEPRGKETQYF. In DNA, the CDR3 is TGTGCCAGCACCGAGCCCCGGGGAAAAGAGACCCAGTACTTC.

The chain recombines TRBV19 with TRBJ2-2, with 9 bases lining up with TRBD1. The CDR3 length is 14 residues. Losses at the gene ends were 10 bases for V and 6 bases for J; bases not matched to a gene: 9. Germline V gene sequence: CDR1 LNHDA, CDR2 SQIVND (reference sequence). The CDR3 DNA follows: TGTGCCACTAGACAGGGGGAATGGGCCGGGGAGCTGTTTTTT. The encoded protein is CATRQGEWAGELFF.

The genes are TRBV27 and TRBJ1-6; tentatively, D is TRBD1 (5 bases). The CDR3 totals 16 residues. Germline V CDR1 and CDR2: MNHEY, SMNVEV (reference sequence). V lost 0 bases, J lost 8 bases, and 14 bases lay in between. The CDR3 loop is CASSLSGVEVDSPLHF. The CDR3 DNA reads as TGTGCCAGCAGTTTATCGGGGGTTGAGGTTGATTCACCCCTCCACTTT.

This chain links TRBV7-2 with TRBJ2-2; TRBD1 agrees at 7 bases. J gave up 7 bases and V 4 bases, and 9 bases lay outside the gene matches. Germline V gives CDR1 SGHTA, CDR2 FQGNSA. The CDR3 has 15 residues. CDR3 in amino acids: CASSSATGAIGELFF. As DNA, the CDR3 is TGTGCCAGCAGCTCCGCTACAGGGGCCATCGGGGAGCTGTTTTTT.

This chain connects TRBV6-1 to TRBJ1-6; 7 positions match TRBD1. Looked up from germline, CDR1 is MNHNS and CDR2 is SASEGT. The CDR3 has 14 residues. After removal of 5 bases from V and 8 bases from J, the junction contained 6 bases not matched to a gene. The CDR3 loop is CASSNSGGYSPLHF. CDR3 DNA: TGTGCCAGCAGTAACTCAGGGGGTTATTCACCCCTCCACTTT.

This clonotype was recorded many times. The J gene is TRBJ2-7, the V gene TRBV9; D may be TRBD2 (6 bases). Germline CDR1 reads SGDLS; CDR2 reads YYNGEE. This CDR3 has 15 residues. The germline V and J ends were trimmed by 0 bases and 6 bases, with 16 bases remaining between them. CDR3 sequence reads: CASSVGPEGMVEQYF. CDR3 coding DNA: TGTGCCAGCAGCGTAGGCCCGGAGGGAATGGTCGAGCAGTACTTC.

The chain employs TRBV4-3 and TRBJ1-5; D unclear. The CDR3 runs to 17 residues. Looked up from germline, CDR1 is LGHNA and CDR2 is YSLEER. V lost 1 base to trimming and J lost 1 base, with 14 bases between them. CDR3 amino acids: CASSQGPAGRSNQPQHF. In DNA form, the CDR3 reads TGCGCCAGCAGCCAAGGACCGGCCGGACGGAGCAATCAGCCCCAGCATTTT.

This chain connects TRBV19 to TRBJ1-1; D is undetermined. The germline V gene encodes CDR1 LNHDA and CDR2 SQIVND (reference sequence). V dropped 10 bases and J dropped 2 bases, with 20 bases sitting between them. CDR3 length equals 15 residues. CDR3 protein: CATRVSVGLNTEAFF. The CDR3 DNA reads TGTGCCACTCGCGTATCGGTAGGGTTAAACACTGAAGCTTTCTTT.

In nucleotides, the CDR3 is TGTGCCAGCAGTTTCCAACTGGACACTGAAGCTTTCTTT. Residues: CASSFQLDTEAFF. The chain links TRBV28 to TRBJ1-1, with unresolved D. V was cut by 3 bases and J by 3 bases, with 8 bases left in between. The CDR3 is 13 residues long. The germline V gene encodes CDR1 MDHEN and CDR2 SYDVKM.

This rearrangement joins TRBV7-9 to TRBJ1-6, with TRBD1 as a possible D gene (5 bases). Per germline, CDR1 SEHNR and CDR2 FQNEAQ (reference sequence). The CDR3 runs to 15 residues. The V gene lost 2 bases and the J gene lost 9 bases, with 14 bases spanning the gap. DNA for the CDR3: TGTGCCAGCAGCTTATATCTGGGGGAGATTTCACCCCTCCACTTT. It codes for CASSLYLGEISPLHF.

The chain links TRBV15 to TRBJ2-5; 13 bases line up with TRBD2. V dropped 3 bases and J dropped 2; count of bases not matched to a gene: 3. Germline V gene sequence: CDR1 LNHNV, CDR2 YYDKDF (reference sequence). CDR3 length: 16 amino acids. The CDR3 protein is CATSSGGLAGQETQYF. The CDR3 nucleotides read TGTGCCACCAGCAGTGGGGGACTAGCGGGACAAGAGACCCAGTACTTC.

Many counts were recorded for this clonotype. This chain joins TRBV20-1 and TRBJ1-5; D is uncertain. CDR3 length equals 13 residues. Trimming shortened V by 5 bases and J by 3 bases, and 11 bases separated the two germline ends. Germline values: CDR1 DFQATT, CDR2 SNEGSKA (reference sequence). The DNA for the CDR3 is TGCAGTGCTCTATCTACAGTCAATCAGCCCCAGCATTTT. The encoded protein is CSALSTVNQPQHF.

This clonotype was picked up many times. This chain's CDR3 is CASSSTGSSGNTIYF. The CDR3 nucleotides are TGTGCCAGCAGTTCTACAGGGAGCTCTGGAAACACCATATATTTT. The rearrangement links TRBV12-3 or TRBV12-4 to TRBJ1-3; D perhaps matches TRBD1 (6 bases). V was trimmed by 4 bases and J by 0 bases, leaving 10 bases between them. The CDR3 runs to 15 residues.

This clonotype was recorded many times. The CDR3 nucleotides are TGTGCCAGCAGAGCGAACTATGGCTACACCTTC. Translated: CASRANYGYTF. V and J are TRBV6-2 or TRBV6-3 and TRBJ1-2; no clear D gene. The V end lost 6 bases, the J end lost 2 bases, and 4 bases lay between the germline ends. CDR3 length: 11 residues. CDR1 MNHEY and CDR2 SVGEGT come from the germline V gene.

The rearrangement uses TRBV29-1 and TRBJ1-1, with a possible D match to TRBD1 (5 bases). Per germline, CDR1 SQVTM and CDR2 ANQGSEA. V was cut by 4 bases and J by 4 bases, with 13 bases left in between. CDR3 length: 13 residues. The chain's CDR3 is CSVAGVLGTEAFF. The CDR3 bases are TGCAGCGTTGCGGGGGTTTTGGGCACTGAAGCTTTCTTT.

The chain links TRBV29-1 to TRBJ2-7; 10 nucleotides match TRBD1. Germline trimming cut 3 bases from V and 2 bases from J; bases unmatched to any gene: 4. From germline, CDR1 is SQVTM and CDR2 ANQGSEA. The CDR3 totals 14 residues. CDR3 protein: CSVDPGTGAYEQYF. DNA of the CDR3: TGCAGCGTTGATCCCGGGACAGGGGCCTACGAGCAGTACTTC.

Turning to this clonotype: A read error may produce the germline difference seen at one junction end. The chain has TRBV7-2 and TRBJ1-2, with 8 bases matching TRBD1. This CDR3 is 13 amino acids long. Germline CDR1 SGHTA, CDR2 FQGNSA. The CDR3 protein is CASREDGTGGPNF. The CDR3, as DNA: TGTGCCAGCAGGGAGGACGGGACAGGCGGGCCTAACTTC.

The chain employs TRBV7-9 and TRBJ2-7; weak D call: TRBD2 (5 bases). The DNA end favors TRBJ2-5, so the J call may be wrong. The germline V gene has CDR1 SEHNR and CDR2 FQNEAQ (reference sequence). This CDR3 has 13 amino acids. The CDR3 nucleotides read TGTGCCAGCAGCCACCGGGAACTAGAGACCCAGTACTTC. Its translation: CASSHRELETQYF.

This clonotype was observed a few times. V and J are TRBV7-9 and TRBJ2-7; D is possibly TRBD2 (6 bases). The ends were cut back, 6 bases at V and 3 bases at J, with 15 bases in the middle. Germline V lookup: CDR1 SEHNR, CDR2 FQNEAQ (reference sequence). The CDR3 loop spans 14 amino acids. DNA of the CDR3: TGTGCCAGCAGAGCCCCGGGACTCAACTACGAGCAGTACTTC. Protein product: CASRAPGLNYEQYF.